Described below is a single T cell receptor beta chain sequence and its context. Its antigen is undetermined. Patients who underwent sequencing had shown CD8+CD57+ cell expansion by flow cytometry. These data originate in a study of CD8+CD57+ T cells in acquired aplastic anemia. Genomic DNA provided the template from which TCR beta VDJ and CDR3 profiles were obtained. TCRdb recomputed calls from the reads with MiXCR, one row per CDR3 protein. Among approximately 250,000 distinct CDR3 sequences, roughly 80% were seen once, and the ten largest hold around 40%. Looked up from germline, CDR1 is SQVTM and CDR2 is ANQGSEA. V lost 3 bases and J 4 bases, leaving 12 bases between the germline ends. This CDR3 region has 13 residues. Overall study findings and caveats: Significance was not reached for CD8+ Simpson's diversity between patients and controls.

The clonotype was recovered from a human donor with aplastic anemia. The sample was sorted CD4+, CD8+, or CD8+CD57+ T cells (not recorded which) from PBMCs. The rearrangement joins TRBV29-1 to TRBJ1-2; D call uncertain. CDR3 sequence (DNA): TGCAGCGTTGATGACAAGTACATCTATGGCTACACCTTC. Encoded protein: CSVDDKYIYGYTF.